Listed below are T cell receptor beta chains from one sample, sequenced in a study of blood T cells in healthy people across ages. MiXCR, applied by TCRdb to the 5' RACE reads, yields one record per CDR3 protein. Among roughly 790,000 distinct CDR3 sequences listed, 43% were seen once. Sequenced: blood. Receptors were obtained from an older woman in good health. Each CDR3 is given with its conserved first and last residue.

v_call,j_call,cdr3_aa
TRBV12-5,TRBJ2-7,CASGPGQGFYEQYF
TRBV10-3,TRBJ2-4,CAISDGSGKNIQYF
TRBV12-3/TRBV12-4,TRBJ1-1,CASSLRGIGTEAFF
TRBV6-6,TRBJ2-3,CASSSMDKTDTQYF
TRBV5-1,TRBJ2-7,CASSLASGTVRYEQYF
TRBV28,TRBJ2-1,CASSLGLAGSMDEQFF
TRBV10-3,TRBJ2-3,CAISALAGGGDTQYF
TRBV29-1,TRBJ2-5,CSAEPYNEQYF
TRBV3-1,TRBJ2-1,CASSQGYSGGFYNEQFF
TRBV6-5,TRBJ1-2,CASSYDRRDYGYTF
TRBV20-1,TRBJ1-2,CSARDPGLVGSYGYTF
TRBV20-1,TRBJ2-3,CSARPLAGGGITDTQYF
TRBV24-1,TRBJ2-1,CATSDPDINEQFF
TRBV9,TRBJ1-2,CASSETPNNNYGYTF
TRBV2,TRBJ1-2,CASSEFQGDDYGYTF
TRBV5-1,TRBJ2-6,CASRTDRAGANVLTF
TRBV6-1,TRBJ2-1,CASSEAILTTHPSYNEQFF
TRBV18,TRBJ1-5,CASSQGWDTNQPQHF
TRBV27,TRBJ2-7,CASSLTRTVSYEQYF
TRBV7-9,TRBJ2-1,CASSLDRDRTTRNFYNEQFF
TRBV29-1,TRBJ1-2,CSVPFGQRVDGYTF
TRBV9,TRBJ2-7,CASSAGLASPEQYF
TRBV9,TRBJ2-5,CASSQGGGMVQYF
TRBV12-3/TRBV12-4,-,CASSLQGAEYNEQYF
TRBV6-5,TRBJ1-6,CASSDDRVSPPHF
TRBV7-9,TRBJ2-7,CASSSSRGMEETLYF
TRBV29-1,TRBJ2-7,CSVGDRGDEQYF
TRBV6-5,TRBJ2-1,CASRATYNEQFF
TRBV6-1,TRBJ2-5,CATGGSTGRETQYF
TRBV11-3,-,CASSLTGEAYNEQYF
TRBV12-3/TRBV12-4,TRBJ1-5,CASTPGQGAGRNQPQHF
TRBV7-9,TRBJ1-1,CASSLETGNTEAFF
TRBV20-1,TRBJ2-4,CSAIGSPKNIQYF
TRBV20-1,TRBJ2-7,CSAGASGTYEQYF
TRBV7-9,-,CASSLGVLAEGAYEQYF
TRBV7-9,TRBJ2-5,CASSQGLNQETQYF
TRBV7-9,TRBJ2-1,CASSSPPSEINEQFF
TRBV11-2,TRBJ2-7,CADGRTLDGEQYF
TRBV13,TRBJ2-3,CASSSGVGTGATDTQYF
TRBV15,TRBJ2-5,CATSRVGQPDNEQYF
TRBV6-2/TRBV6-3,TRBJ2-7,CASSDGTGASYEQYF
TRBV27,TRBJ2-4,CASKDGPNAIVKNIQYF
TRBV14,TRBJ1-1,CASSPPGRVTEAFF
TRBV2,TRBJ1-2,CASSETGGTGYTF
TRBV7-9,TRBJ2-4,CASSLSQGVAKNIQYF
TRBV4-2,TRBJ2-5,CASSQAPGVETQYF
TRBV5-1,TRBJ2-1,CAGSPGQGAINEQFF
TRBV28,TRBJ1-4,CASSLQLRGEKLFF
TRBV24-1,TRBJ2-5,CATSDFTGRGEETQYF
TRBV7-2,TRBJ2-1,CASSRTSGGWNEQFF
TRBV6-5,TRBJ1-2,CASTTVDSYYGYTF
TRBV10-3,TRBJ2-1,CAISPLLDEQFF
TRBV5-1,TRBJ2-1,CAGNNRGSEPDNEQFF
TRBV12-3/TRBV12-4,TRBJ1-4,CAISTGLGRKLFF
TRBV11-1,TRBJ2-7,CASSSAGSQSGEQYF
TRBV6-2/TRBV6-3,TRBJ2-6,CASSYPHDSGANVLTF
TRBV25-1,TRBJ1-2,CASSELTGGYGYTF